The source of this T cell receptor beta chain is a study of blood T cell repertoires in COVID-19. Looking at the study overall: Sample material is recorded as cDNA or gDNA derived from T cells, B-cell-depleted T cells, or PBMCs.

The CDR3 covers 11 residues. V gave up 0 bases and J gave up 3 bases, with 3 bases separating them. Germline V gene lookup returns CDR1 DFQATT and CDR2 SNEGSKA (reference sequence). This clone was seen only a few times. Clones were read by immunoSEQ multiplex PCR, and TCRdb kept only the in-frame ones, dropping some. The table lists approximately 90,000 clones, 65% to 90% of them singletons, with just under 25% in the top ten. This sequence originates from a man in his sixties with acute or convalescent COVID-19. Specimen: peripheral blood. This chain uses TRBV20-1 with TRBJ2-7, with D hard to call. CDR3 in amino acids: CSARDSYEQYV. The CDR3, as DNA: TGCAGTGCTAGAGACAGCTACGAGCAGTACGTC.